This TCR beta chain was documented in a study of vaccination effects on CD4 cells after COVID-19. Assay used: immunoSEQ multiplex PCR; TCRdb lists only in-frame clones, some missing. The table lists approximately 29,000 clones, more than 60% of them singletons. This CDR3 spans 15 amino acids. Trimming removed 7 bases from V and 2 bases from J, with 12 bases in between. Germline V gene lookup returns CDR1 LNHDA and CDR2 SQIVND (reference sequence). This clone was seen only a few times. The target antigen is unknown. Before any sequencing was done, the ViraFEST assay used viral peptide pools to expand antigen-specific CD4+ T cells. Culture proceeded for 9 to 11 days, and CD4+ T cells were then isolated. Of the BNT162b2 and mRNA-1273 vaccines, participants received two doses of one or the other.

The rearrangement joins TRBV19 to TRBJ2-6; D perhaps matches TRBD1 (7 bases). The source was CD4+ T cells from PBMCs cultured with HCoV-NL63 spike peptides, collected after COVID-19 vaccination. This receptor was identified in a human donor who received a COVID-19 vaccine. CDR3 nucleotides: TGTGCCAGTATCCAGGGGGAGGCTGGGGCCAACGTCCTGACTTTC. Its translation: CASIQGEAGANVLTF. Full variable domain (missing parts from reference TRBV19 and TRBJ2-6): DGGITQSPKYLFRKEGQNVTLSCEQNLNHDAMYWYRQDPGQGLRLIYYSQIVNDFQKGDIAEGYSVSREKKESFPLTVTSAQKNPTAFYLCASIQGEAGANVLTFGAGSRLTVL.